This paragraph reports one TCR beta chain. The CDR3 loop spans 15 amino acids. Losses at the gene ends were 5 bases for V and 9 bases for J; bases not matched to a gene: 12. Looked up from germline, CDR1 is MNHNS and CDR2 is SASEGT. Alpha and beta chains were covered, as first-strand cDNA relied on TRAV- and TRBV-specific primers. The PCR that amplified TCRs ran for 20 cycles, relying on a constant-region primer and a V-primer adapter. TCRdb used MiXCR to reprocess the reads, holding one entry per CDR3 protein. The data hold roughly 13,000 distinct CDR3 sequences, with approximately 61% observed a single time. This entry belongs to a study of low-dose radiotherapy and immunotherapy resistance in tumors. Overall study context: Treatment included intravenous cyclophosphamide dosed at 200 mg/m2 every two weeks, one day before radiation and immunotherapy.

Every donor was treated with nivolumab, ipilimumab, aspirin, low-dose cyclophosphamide and also low-dose radiotherapy. This TCR derives from a human donor with advanced metastatic prostate, ovarian, gallbladder or colorectal cancer (not recorded which). This table probably holds off-target reads from a library built for another chain. The chain links TRBV6-1 to TRBJ2-1; 8 positions agree with TRBD2. The CDR3 coding sequence is TGTGCCAGCAGTTATTCGGGGGGGGGTCAGGGTGAGCAGTTCTTC. Translating gives CASSYSGGGQGEQFF.